Listed below are T cell receptor beta chains from one sample, sequenced in a study of control samples from healthy donors and cancer patients. Profiled with immunoSEQ multiplex PCR; TCRdb holds only in-frame clones, not every one. This table holds around 90,000 clones, about nine tenths found once. Sequenced input: blood. These receptors were obtained from a man aged 30 to 45 in good health. The CDR3 runs from the conserved cysteine through the conserved F or W. The D gene is left open where the match is weak. A clone size is listed for some rows: how often the clone was seen (once, few, many), or a class if it is expanded.

.	TRBV3-1/TRBV3-2	TRBD1	TRBJ2-1	CASSQGTGAYNEQFF	TGTGCCAGCAGCCAGGGGACAGGAGCCTACAATGAGCAGTTCTTC
.	TRBV5-1	.	TRBJ2-1	CASSLEGGSYNEQFF	TGCGCCAGCAGCTTAGAGGGGGGTTCCTACAATGAGCAGTTCTTC
once	TRBV24-1	TRBD1	TRBJ1-2	CATSDRDRARGYTF	TGTGCCACCAGTGATAGGGACAGGGCGAGGGGCTACACCTTC
once	TRBV5-1	.	TRBJ1-2	CASSLELRGYGYTF	TGCGCCAGCAGCTTGGAGCTCAGGGGATATGGCTACACCTTC
once	TRBV9	.	TRBJ2-5	CASSPALVEETQYF	TGTGCCAGCAGCCCCGCTCTCGTAGAGGAGACCCAGTACTTC
.	TRBV7-9	TRBD1	TRBJ1-1	CASSAGQGEAFF	TGTGCCAGCAGCGCGGGACAGGGGGAGGCTTTCTTT
few	TRBV29-1	.	TRBJ1-3	CSVEQSSGNTIYF	TGCAGCGTTGAACAGAGCTCTGGAAACACCATATATTTT
few	TRBV24-1	TRBD1	TRBJ1-1	CATSESGTGPQAFF	TGTGCCACCAGTGAATCCGGGACAGGGCCTCAGGCTTTCTTT
.	TRBV7-9	.	TRBJ2-5	CASSPNGGETQYF	TGTGCCAGCAGCCCAAATGGGGGGGAGACCCAGTACTTC
.	TRBV4-1	TRBD1	TRBJ2-5	CASSQVTGGSETQYF	TGCGCCAGCAGCCAAGTCACAGGGGGCAGCGAGACCCAGTACTTC
.	TRBV19	TRBD2	TRBJ2-6	CASSGGGASGANVLTF	TGTGCCAGTAGTGGCGGGGGGGCCTCTGGGGCCAACGTCCTGACTTTC
.	TRBV5-4	.	TRBJ1-1	CASSFRAEGSEAFF	TGTGCCAGCAGCTTTAGGGCGGAAGGGTCTGAAGCTTTCTTT
many	TRBV3-1/TRBV3-2	.	TRBJ1-3	CASSQVARESGNTIYF	TGTGCCAGCAGCCAAGTCGCCAGGGAATCTGGAAACACCATATATTTT
once	TRBV29-1	.	TRBJ1-1	CSVAVGPNTEAFF	TGCAGCGTTGCGGTAGGGCCGAACACTGAAGCTTTCTTT
.	TRBV9	TRBD2	TRBJ2-2	CATSVPYSGGAGELFF	TGTGCCACCAGCGTACCCTATAGCGGGGGGGCCGGGGAGCTGTTTTTT
.	TRBV7-2	.	TRBJ1-1	CASSPFPRGRGTEAFF	TGTGCCAGCAGCCCCTTCCCACGGGGGAGGGGAACTGAAGCTTTCTTT
once	TRBV25-1	.	TRBJ1-2	CASKDWTGYTF	TGTGCCAGCAAAGATTGGACGGGCTACACCTTC
.	TRBV9	.	TRBJ2-6	CASTTGIGANVLTF	TGTGCCAGCACCACAGGGATTGGGGCCAACGTCCTGACTTTC
.	TRBV5-4	.	TRBJ2-3	CASSLSGTDTQYF	TGTGCCAGCAGCTTGTCAGGCACAGATACGCAGTATTTT
.	TRBV29-1	TRBD2	TRBJ2-1	CSVERLAGNYEQFF	TGCAGCGTTGAAAGGCTAGCGGGGAATTATGAGCAGTTCTTC
.	TRBV14	.	TRBJ1-1	CASSPTRFTEAFF	TGTGCCAGCAGCCCGACACGGTTTACTGAAGCTTTCTTT
.	TRBV24-1	.	TRBJ1-2	CATSEGAFGGYTF	TGTGCCACCAGTGAAGGGGCCTTTGGTGGCTACACCTTC
.	TRBV2	TRBD2	TRBJ2-7	CASSVQRGGEQYF	TGTGCCAGCAGTGTCCAGCGGGGGGGCGAGCAGTACTTC
.	TRBV4-2	TRBD2	TRBJ2-3	CASSPTEGAGGGTDTQYF	TGTGCCAGCAGCCCGACCGAGGGGGCGGGGGGGGGCACAGATACGCAGTATTTT
.	TRBV24-1	.	TRBJ1-2	CATSDGTAYGYTF	TGTGCCACCAGTGATGGGACGGCCTATGGCTACACCTTC
few	TRBV5-6	.	TRBJ1-2	CASSLTGGGGYTF	TGTGCCAGCAGCTTGACCGGCGGGGGTGGCTACACCTTC
.	TRBV7-8	TRBD2	TRBJ2-7	CASSFASGGYEQYF	TGTGCCAGCAGCTTTGCTAGCGGGGGGTACGAGCAGTACTTC
.	TRBV4-1	TRBD1	TRBJ2-7	CASSHPKGGQGPYEQYF	TGCGCCAGCAGCCACCCTAAGGGAGGACAGGGGCCCTACGAGCAGTACTTC
.	TRBV30	.	TRBJ2-1	CAWSVFERSEQFF	TGTGCCTGGAGTGTATTTGAAAGGAGTGAGCAGTTCTTC
.	TRBV19	.	TRBJ2-7	CASSIAGQSYEQYF	TGTGCCAGTAGTATTGCTGGACAGTCCTACGAGCAGTACTTC
.	TRBV5-8	TRBD2	TRBJ2-3	CASSLEGRGGPTDTQYF	TGTGCCAGCAGCTTGGAGGGGCGGGGGGGGCCAACAGATACGCAGTATTTT
.	TRBV20-1	TRBD1	TRBJ1-2	CSASGRTGGYTF	TGCAGTGCTAGTGGGAGGACAGGAGGCTACACCTTC
once	TRBV30	.	TRBJ1-3	CAWSLLPGRAAGNTIYF	TGTGCCTGGAGTCTCCTACCGGGCCGAGCGGCTGGAAACACCATATATTTT
.	TRBV29-1	.	TRBJ2-7	CSVEDVGSQAPGEQYF	TGCAGCGTTGAAGACGTCGGGTCGCAGGCCCCGGGTGAGCAGTACTTC
.	TRBV7-3	.	TRBJ1-1	CASSLSGQGPGSTEAFF	TGTGCCAGCAGCTTAAGTGGGCAGGGGCCGGGGTCCACTGAAGCTTTCTTT
.	TRBV9	.	TRBJ2-3	CASSLLTDTQYF	TGTGCCAGCAGTCTCCTTACAGATACGCAGTATTTT
.	TRBV4-1	.	TRBJ2-7	CASSQVAGTGSYEQYF	TGCGCCAGCAGCCAAGTCGCAGGGACGGGGTCCTACGAGCAGTACTTC
.	TRBV19	.	TRBJ2-4	CASSIGGGARGNIQYF	TGTGCCAGTAGTATTGGTGGAGGGGCGAGGGGAAACATTCAGTACTTC
.	TRBV18	TRBD1	TRBJ2-6	CASSPYRQGAISGANVLTF	TGTGCCAGCTCACCTTATAGACAGGGGGCGATCTCTGGGGCCAACGTCCTGACTTTC
.	TRBV5-1	TRBD1	TRBJ1-6	CASSPGTGVFNSPLHF	TGCGCCAGCAGTCCCGGGACAGGGGTTTTCAATTCACCCCTCCACTTT